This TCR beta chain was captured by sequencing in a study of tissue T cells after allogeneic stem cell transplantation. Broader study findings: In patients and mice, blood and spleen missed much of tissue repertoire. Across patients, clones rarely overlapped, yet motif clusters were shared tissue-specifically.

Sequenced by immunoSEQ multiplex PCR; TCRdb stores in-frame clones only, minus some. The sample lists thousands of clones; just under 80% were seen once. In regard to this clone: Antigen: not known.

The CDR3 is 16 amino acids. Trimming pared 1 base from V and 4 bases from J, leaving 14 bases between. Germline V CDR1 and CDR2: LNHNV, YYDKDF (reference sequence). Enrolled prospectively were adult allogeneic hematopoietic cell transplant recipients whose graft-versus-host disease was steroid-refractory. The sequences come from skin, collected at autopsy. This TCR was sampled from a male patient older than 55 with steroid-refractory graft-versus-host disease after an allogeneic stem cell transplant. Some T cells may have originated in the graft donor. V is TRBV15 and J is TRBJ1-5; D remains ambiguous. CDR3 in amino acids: CATSRGVAFGNQPQHF. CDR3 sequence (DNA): TGTGCCACCAGCAGAGGTGTCGCGTTTGGAAATCAGCCCCAGCATTTT. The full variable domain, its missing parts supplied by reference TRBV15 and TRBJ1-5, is DAMVIQNPRYQVTQFGKPVTLSCSQTLNHNVMYWYQQKSSQAPKLLFHYYDKDFNNEADTPDNFQSRRPNTSFCFLDIRSPGLGDTAMYLCATSRGVAFGNQPQHFGDGTRLSIL.